This T cell receptor beta chain was recorded in a study of identical twins. Trimming at V came to 11 bases and at J to 14 bases, leaving 10 bases not matched to a gene. The germline V gene encodes CDR1 ENHRY and CDR2 SYGVKD. The CDR3 length is 11 residues. Template switching added a universal primer site, and cDNA bore unique molecular identifiers. TCRdb independently ran MiXCR on the 5' RACE reads; one entry per CDR3 protein. This sample carries about 900,000 distinct CDR3 sequences, roughly an eighth of them seen once, and the ten largest clones take roughly 1.6%. Study-wide results and caveats: Twin-shared out-of-frame alpha sequences were enriched for low generation probability. Insertion counts were lower in abundant cord blood beta clonotypes, a trend that memory repertoires did not show.

For this clonotype: As yet, its antigen is unknown.

The same data also contributed to another study, on yellow fever vaccine responses in identical twins. That work states: The authors reported partly convergent, partly personalized vaccine responses in identical twins.

This receptor was taken from a woman between 18 and 30 years old in good health. Sequenced input: PBMCs. The V gene is TRBV10-3, the J gene TRBJ2-1, with 9 bases fitting TRBD2. CDR3 in amino acids: CAAETSGGKFF. The DNA for the CDR3 is TGTGCCGCCGAAACAAGCGGGGGGAAGTTCTTC.